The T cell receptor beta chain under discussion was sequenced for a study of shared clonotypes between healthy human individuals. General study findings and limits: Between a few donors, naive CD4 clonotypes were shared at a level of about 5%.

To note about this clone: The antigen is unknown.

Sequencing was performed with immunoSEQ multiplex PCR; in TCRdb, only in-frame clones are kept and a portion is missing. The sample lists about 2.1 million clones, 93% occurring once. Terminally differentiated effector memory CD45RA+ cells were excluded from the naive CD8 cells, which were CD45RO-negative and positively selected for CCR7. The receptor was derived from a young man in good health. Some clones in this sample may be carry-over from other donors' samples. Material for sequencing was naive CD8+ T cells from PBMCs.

The DNA of the CDR3 is TGTGCCAGCAGCGCCTTCGAATATAGCAATCAGCCCCAGCATTTT. Translating gives CASSAFEYSNQPQHF. This chain connects TRBV2 to TRBJ1-5; no firm D call. Per the germline V gene, CDR1 is SNHLY and CDR2 is FYNNEI. V was shortened by 6 bases and J by 0 bases, with 12 bases between the two germline ends. The CDR3 totals 15 residues. Variable domain in full (rest from reference TRBV2 and TRBJ1-5): EPEVTQTPSHQVTQMGQEVILRCVPISNHLYFYWYRQILGQKVEFLVSFYNNEISEKSEIFDDQFSVERPDGSNFTLKIRSTKLEDSAMYFCASSAFEYSNQPQHFGDGTRLSIL.